This is a list of T cell receptor beta chains from one sample in a study. In TCRdb, the 5' RACE reads were re-called with MiXCR into one record per CDR3 protein. The sample gives over 55,000 distinct CDR3 sequences, around 26% of which show up once; approximately 3.3% is in the top ten. The sequencing sample was made of tumor-infiltrating memory CD4+ T cells sorted from the breast tumor. The receptors were gathered from a female donor with breast cancer. CDR3s include the opening cysteine and the closing phenylalanine or tryptophan. Fields, in order: J gene, V gene, D gene, CDR3 protein. D genes are given only for firm matches.

TRBJ2-3,TRBV5-1,TRBD1,CASSISTGADTDTQYF
TRBJ2-5,TRBV7-7,NA,CASSSRAGRETQYF
TRBJ2-1,TRBV6-5,TRBD2,CASSLSGSSYNEQFF
TRBJ2-3,TRBV29-1,TRBD1,CSSLLGTGGTDTQYF
TRBJ2-3,TRBV6-2/TRBV6-3,NA,CASSYSVEDDTQYF
TRBJ1-3,TRBV7-9,NA,CASSLDPGSGNTIYF
TRBJ2-7,TRBV5-1,NA,CASSTQGDEQHF
TRBJ2-1,TRBV6-5,TRBD2,CATIRASGSGEQFF
TRBJ2-1,TRBV5-1,TRBD2,CASSLLAGGYNEQFF
TRBJ2-1,TRBV28,NA,CASSLRPSKRDNEQFF
TRBJ2-6,TRBV6-5,NA,CASSRGGANVLTF
TRBJ1-1,TRBV5-1,TRBD1,CASSSRDRGDTEAFF
TRBJ2-5,TRBV11-3,TRBD2,CASSLSGGGQETQYF
TRBJ2-5,TRBV5-1,NA,CASSQDQETQYF
TRBJ2-5,TRBV5-1,TRBD1,CASSAGQAIETQYF
TRBJ2-2,TRBV6-2/TRBV6-3,NA,CASSYRRVGELFF
TRBJ1-6,TRBV20-1,TRBD1,CSARQGVDSPLHF
TRBJ2-7,TRBV29-1,TRBD1,CSVEDPGQNYEQYF
TRBJ2-3,TRBV29-1,NA,CSVVRSGYNADTQYF
TRBJ1-2,TRBV7-9,NA,CASSLADHPAGYTF
TRBJ2-5,TRBV20-1,NA,CSARPWDGQETQYF
TRBJ1-2,TRBV20-1,NA,CSAKAFVDYGYTF
TRBJ2-1,TRBV9,NA,CASSVDRGQQFF
TRBJ2-7,TRBV6-1,NA,CASSEFPGRSYEQYF
TRBJ1-1,TRBV9,NA,CASSPQMGGNTEAFF
TRBJ2-5,TRBV18,TRBD1,CASSPTTGGETQYF
TRBJ2-7,TRBV6-6,TRBD1,CASSYSPPQGVFHEQYF